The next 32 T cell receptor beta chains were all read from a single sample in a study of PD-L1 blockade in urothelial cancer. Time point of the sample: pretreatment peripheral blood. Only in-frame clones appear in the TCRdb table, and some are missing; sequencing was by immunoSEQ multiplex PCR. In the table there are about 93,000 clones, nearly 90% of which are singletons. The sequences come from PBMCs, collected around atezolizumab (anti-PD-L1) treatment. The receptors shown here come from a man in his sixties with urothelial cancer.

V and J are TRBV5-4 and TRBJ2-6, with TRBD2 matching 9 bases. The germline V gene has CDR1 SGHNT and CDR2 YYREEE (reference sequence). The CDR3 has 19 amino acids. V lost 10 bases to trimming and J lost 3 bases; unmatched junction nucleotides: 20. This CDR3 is CAPGAAGGPWLRGANVLTF. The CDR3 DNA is TGTGCCCCTGGGGCGGCGGGGGGGCCTTGGCTTCGTGGGGCCAACGTCCTGACTTTC.

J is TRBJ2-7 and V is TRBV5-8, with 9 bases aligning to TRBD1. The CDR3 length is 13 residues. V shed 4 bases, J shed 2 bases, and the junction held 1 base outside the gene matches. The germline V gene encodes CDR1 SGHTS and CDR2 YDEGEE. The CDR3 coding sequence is TGTGCCAGCAGCCGGGACAGGGCCTACGAGCAGTACTTC. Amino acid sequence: CASSRDRAYEQYF.

The CDR3 DNA follows: TGTGCCAGTAGCAGGACAGACAACAGGGATCAGCCCCAGCATTTT. Protein: CASSRTDNRDQPQHF. The chain couples TRBV19 to TRBJ1-5, with D tentatively TRBD1 (6 bases). Deletions cut 6 bases from V and 5 bases from J, with 17 bases between. This CDR3 has 15 residues. The germline V gene has CDR1 LNHDA and CDR2 SQIVND (reference sequence).

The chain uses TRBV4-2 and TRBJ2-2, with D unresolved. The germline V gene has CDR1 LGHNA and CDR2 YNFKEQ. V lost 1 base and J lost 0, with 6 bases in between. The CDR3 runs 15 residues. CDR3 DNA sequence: TGTGCCAGCAGCCAAGGAGAGTCGAACACCGGGGAGCTGTTTTTT. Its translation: CASSQGESNTGELFF.

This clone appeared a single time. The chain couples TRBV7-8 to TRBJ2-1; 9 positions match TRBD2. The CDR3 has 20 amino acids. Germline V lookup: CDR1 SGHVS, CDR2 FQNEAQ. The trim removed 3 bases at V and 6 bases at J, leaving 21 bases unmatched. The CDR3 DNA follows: TGTGCCAGCAGCTTGGCTGGGACTGGCGGGAGGGCCCAGCTCATCAATGAGCAGTTCTTC. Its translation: CASSLAGTGGRAQLINEQFF.

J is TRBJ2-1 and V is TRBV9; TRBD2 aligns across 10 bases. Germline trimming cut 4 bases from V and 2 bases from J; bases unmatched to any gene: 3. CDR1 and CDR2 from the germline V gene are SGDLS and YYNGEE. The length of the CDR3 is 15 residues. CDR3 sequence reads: CASSSGLAAYNEQFF. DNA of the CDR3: TGTGCCAGCAGCTCCGGACTAGCGGCCTACAATGAGCAGTTCTTC.

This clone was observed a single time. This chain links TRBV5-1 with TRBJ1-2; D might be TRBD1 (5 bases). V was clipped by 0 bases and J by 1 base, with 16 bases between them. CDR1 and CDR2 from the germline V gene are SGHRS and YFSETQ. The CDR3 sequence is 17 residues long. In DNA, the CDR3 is TGCGCCAGCAGCTTGGCCGGGTCCGGGAGGGGTAACTATGGCTACACCTTC. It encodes CASSLAGSGRGNYGYTF.

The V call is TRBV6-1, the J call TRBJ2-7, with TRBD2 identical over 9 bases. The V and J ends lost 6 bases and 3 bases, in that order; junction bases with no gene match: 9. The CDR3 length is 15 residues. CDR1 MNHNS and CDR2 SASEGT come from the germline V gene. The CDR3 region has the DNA TGTGCCAGCAGGACCCACCGGACTAGCGACTACGAGCAGTACTTC. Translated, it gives CASRTHRTSDYEQYF.

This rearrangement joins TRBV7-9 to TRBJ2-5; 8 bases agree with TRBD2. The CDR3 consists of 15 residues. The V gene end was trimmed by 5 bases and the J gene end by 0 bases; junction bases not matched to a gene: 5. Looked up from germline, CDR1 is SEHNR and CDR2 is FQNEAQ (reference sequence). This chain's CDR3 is CASSPGGVDQETQYF. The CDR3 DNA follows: TGTGCCAGCAGCCCCGGGGGGGTAGACCAAGAGACCCAGTACTTC.

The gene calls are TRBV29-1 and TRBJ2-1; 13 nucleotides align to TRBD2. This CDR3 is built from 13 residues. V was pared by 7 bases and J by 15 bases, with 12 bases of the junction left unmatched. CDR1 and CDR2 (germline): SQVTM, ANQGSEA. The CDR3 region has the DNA TGCAGCGCTGGGACTAGCGGGGCCGAGCGGCCGTTCTTC. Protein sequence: CSAGTSGAERPFF.

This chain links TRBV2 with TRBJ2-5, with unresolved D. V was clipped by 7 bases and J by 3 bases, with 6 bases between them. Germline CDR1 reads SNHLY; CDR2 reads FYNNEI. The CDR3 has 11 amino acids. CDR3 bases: TGTGCCAGCATTCTCGAAGAGACCCAGTACTTC. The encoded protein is CASILEETQYF.

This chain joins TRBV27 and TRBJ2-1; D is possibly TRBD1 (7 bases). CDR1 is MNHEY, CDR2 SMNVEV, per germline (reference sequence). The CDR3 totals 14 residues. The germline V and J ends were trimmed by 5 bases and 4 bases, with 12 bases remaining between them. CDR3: CASSVTGRYNEQFF. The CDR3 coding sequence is TGTGCCAGCAGTGTGACAGGGAGGTACAATGAGCAGTTCTTC.

The CDR3 spells CASSLGREYNEQFF. The CDR3 nucleotides are TGTGCCAGCAGCTTAGGGCGGGAGTACAATGAGCAGTTCTTC. J is TRBJ2-1 and V is TRBV7-2, with 7 positions matching TRBD2. Germline lookup yields CDR1 SGHTA and CDR2 FQGNSA. The CDR3 length is 14 residues. V lost 1 base, J lost 4 bases, and 1 base stayed unmatched.

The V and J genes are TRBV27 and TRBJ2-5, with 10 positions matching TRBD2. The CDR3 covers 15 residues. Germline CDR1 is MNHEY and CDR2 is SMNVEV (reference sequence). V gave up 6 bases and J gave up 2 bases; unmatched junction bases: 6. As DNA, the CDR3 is TGTGCCAGCAGAAGACTAGCGGGTTATCAAGAGACCCAGTACTTC. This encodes CASRRLAGYQETQYF.

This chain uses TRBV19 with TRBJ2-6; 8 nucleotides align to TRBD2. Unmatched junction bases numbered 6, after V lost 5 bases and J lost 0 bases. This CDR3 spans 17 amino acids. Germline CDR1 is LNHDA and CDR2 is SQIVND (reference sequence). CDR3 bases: TGTGCCAGTAGTTTCTTAGCGGGGTCCTCTGGGGCCAACGTCCTGACTTTC. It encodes CASSFLAGSSGANVLTF.

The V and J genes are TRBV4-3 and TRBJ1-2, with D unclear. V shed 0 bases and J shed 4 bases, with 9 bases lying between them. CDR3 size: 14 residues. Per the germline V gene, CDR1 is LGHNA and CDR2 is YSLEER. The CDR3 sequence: CASSQEVGSYGYTF. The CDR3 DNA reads TGCGCCAGCAGCCAAGAAGTGGGCAGCTATGGCTACACCTTC.

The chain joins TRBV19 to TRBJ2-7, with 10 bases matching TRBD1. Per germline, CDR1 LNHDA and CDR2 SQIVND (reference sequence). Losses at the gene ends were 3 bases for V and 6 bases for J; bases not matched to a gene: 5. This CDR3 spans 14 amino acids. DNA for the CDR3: TGTGCCAGTAGTATTCCGGGACAGGGGAGCGAGCAGTACTTC. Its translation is CASSIPGQGSEQYF.

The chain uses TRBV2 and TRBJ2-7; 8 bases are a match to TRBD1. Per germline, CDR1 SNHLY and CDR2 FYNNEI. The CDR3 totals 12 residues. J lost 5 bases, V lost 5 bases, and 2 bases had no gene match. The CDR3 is CASSMTGDEQYF. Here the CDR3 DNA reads TGTGCCAGCAGTATGACAGGGGACGAGCAGTACTTC.

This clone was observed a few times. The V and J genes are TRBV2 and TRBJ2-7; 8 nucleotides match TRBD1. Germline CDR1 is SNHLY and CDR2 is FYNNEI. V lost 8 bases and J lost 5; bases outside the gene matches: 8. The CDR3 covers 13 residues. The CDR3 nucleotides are TGTGCCAGCGATTGGACAGGGTTGGACGAGCAGTACTTC. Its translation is CASDWTGLDEQYF.

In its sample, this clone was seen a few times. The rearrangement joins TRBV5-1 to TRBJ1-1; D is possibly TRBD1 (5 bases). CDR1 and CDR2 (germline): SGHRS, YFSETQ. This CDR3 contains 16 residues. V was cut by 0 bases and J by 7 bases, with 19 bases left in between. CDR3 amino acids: CASSLVGQGGSGEAFF. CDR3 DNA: TGCGCCAGCAGCTTGGTCGGGCAGGGAGGAAGCGGTGAAGCTTTCTTT. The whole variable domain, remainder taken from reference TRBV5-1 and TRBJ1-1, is KAGVTQTPRYLIKTRGQQVTLSCSPISGHRSVSWYQQTPGQGLQFLFEYFSETQRNKGNFPGRFSGRQFSNSRSEMNVSTLELGDSALYLCASSLVGQGGSGEAFFGQGTRLTVV.

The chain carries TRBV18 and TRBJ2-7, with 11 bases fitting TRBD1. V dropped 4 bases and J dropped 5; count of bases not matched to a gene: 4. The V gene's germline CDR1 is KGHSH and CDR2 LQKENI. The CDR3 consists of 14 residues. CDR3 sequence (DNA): TGTGCCAGCTCACGGACAGGGGGCATAAACGAGCAGTACTTC. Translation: CASSRTGGINEQYF.

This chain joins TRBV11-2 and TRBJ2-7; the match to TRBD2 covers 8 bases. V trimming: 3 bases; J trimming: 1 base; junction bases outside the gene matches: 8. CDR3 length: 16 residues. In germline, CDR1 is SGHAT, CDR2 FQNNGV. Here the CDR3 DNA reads TGTGCCAGCAGCTTCAACACCGGACTAGCTTCCTACGAGCAGTACTTC. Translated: CASSFNTGLASYEQYF.

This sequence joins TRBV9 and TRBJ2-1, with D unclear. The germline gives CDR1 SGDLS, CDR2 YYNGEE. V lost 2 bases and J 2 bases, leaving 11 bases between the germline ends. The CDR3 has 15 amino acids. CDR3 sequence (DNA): TGTGCCAGCAGCGTTGGAAGCGTTGCCTACAATGAGCAGTTCTTC. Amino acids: CASSVGSVAYNEQFF.

The CDR3 here is CASSQTGGDEKLFF. The DNA of the CDR3 is TGTGCCAGCAGCCAGACAGGGGGTGATGAAAAACTGTTTTTT. The rearrangement uses TRBV28 and TRBJ1-4; 9 nucleotides line up with TRBD1. CDR3 length: 14 residues. The J segment lost 6 bases and the V segment lost 6 bases, leaving 5 bases of the junction unmatched. Germline-derived CDR1 and CDR2 are MDHEN and SYDVKM.

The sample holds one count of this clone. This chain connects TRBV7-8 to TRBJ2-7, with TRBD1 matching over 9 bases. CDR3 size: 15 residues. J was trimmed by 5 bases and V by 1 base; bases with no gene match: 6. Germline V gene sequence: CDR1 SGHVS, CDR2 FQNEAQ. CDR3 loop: CASSLVGGQGNEQYF. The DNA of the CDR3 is TGTGCCAGCAGCTTAGTTGGGGGACAGGGAAACGAGCAGTACTTC.

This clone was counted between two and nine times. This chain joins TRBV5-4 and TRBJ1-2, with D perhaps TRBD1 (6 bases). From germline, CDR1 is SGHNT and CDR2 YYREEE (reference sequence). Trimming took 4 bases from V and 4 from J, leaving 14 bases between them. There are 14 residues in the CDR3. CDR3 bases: TGTGCCAGCAGCCCGAAAGGACAGATCTATGGCTACACCTTC. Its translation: CASSPKGQIYGYTF.

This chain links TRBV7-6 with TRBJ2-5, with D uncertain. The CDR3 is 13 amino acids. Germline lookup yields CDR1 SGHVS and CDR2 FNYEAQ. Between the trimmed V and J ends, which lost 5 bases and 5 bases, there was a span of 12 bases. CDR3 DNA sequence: TGTGCCAGCAGCCTCAGCCCGCGGGAGACCCAGTACTTC. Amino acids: CASSLSPRETQYF.

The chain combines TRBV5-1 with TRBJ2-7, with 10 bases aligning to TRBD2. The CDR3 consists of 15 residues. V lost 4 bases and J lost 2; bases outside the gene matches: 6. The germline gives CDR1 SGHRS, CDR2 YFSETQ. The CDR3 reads CASSPSGRATYEQYF. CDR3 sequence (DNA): TGCGCCAGCAGCCCGAGCGGGAGGGCCACCTACGAGCAGTACTTC.

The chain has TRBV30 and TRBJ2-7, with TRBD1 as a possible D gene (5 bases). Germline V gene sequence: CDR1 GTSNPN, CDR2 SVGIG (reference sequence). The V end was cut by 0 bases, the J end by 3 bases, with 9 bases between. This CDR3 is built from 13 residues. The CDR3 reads CAWSVIQGYEQYF. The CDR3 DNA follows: TGTGCCTGGAGTGTGATCCAGGGCTACGAGCAGTACTTC.

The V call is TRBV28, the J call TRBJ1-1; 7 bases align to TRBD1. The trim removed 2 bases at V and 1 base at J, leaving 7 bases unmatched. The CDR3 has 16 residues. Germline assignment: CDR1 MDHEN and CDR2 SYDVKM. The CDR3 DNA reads TGTGCCAGCAGTTTACCTGGGACAGCACCGAACACTGAAGCTTTCTTT. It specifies CASSLPGTAPNTEAFF. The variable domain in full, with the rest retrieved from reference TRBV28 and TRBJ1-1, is DVKVTQSSRYLVKRTGEKVFLECVQDMDHENMFWYRQDPGLGLRLIYFSYDVKMKEKGDIPEGYSVSREKKERFSLILESASTNQTSMYLCASSLPGTAPNTEAFFGQGTRLTVV.

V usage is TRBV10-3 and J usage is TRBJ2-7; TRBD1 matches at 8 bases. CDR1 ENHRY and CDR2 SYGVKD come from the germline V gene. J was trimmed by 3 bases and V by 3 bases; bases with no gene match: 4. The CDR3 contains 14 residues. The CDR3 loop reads CAISEAGGLYEQYF. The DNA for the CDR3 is TGTGCCATCAGTGAAGCAGGGGGCCTCTACGAGCAGTACTTC.

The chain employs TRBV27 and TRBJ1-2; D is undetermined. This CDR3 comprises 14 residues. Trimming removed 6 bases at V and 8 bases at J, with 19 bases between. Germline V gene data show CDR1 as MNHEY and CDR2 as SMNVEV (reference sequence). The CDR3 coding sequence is TGTGCCAGCAGCCCGATGCGGGTCTCTAAGGGCTACACCTTC. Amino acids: CASSPMRVSKGYTF.